This T cell receptor (beta chain) was sequenced in a study of Ad26.COV2.S vaccination and SARS-CoV-2 variants (TCRdb year 2021). In the study overall: Donors in the vaccine arm were drawn from COV1001, a phase I-IIa trial of Ad26.COV2.S in healthy adults that was multicentre, randomized, double-blind and placebo-controlled. Ad26.COV2.S was administered intramuscularly at a dose of 5x10^10 or 1x10^11 viral particles, either as one shot or as two shots given 56 days apart. TCRbeta repertoire sequencing served as the tool for gauging how specific and how broad the SARS-CoV-2-reactive T cell receptors were following Ad26.COV2.S vaccination. The TCR-sequenced set comprised about 32 samples: around 20 Ad26.COV2.S vaccine recipients, 5 placebo recipients and 8 SARS-CoV-2 convalescent individuals. Participants in the trial were split at random into five groups of five each, receiving low-dose or high-dose Ad26.COV2.S once or twice, or else placebo on both occasions. Throughout the experiments and outcome assessment, investigators stayed blinded to trial group allocation. The full study reports these points: Higher spike-specific TCR breadth was observed in Ad26.COV2.S recipients than in placebo recipients (P = 0.0014). Vaccine and placebo recipients had similar non-spike TCR breadth, a finding consistent with the vaccine containing only spike. The study was not powered to compare responses between vaccine doses or regimens. According to the authors, total T cell responses may have been underestimated by the TCR breadth and depth analyses. After vaccination, spike-specific CD8+ and CD4+ T cell responses were reported to show substantial breadth.

For this clone: Its antigen specificity is not known. Base qualities were left out, and no much larger clone turns up one base away.

The meaning of the sample's treatment or condition label: roughly 19 received Ad26.COV2.S at low or high dose, single or two shots; 5 received placebo; per-sample allocation not given. For vaccine and placebo recipients, the sequenced repertoires came from samples collected on day 63 after the first injection. Cohort 1b enrolled about two dozen adults aged 18-55 years at a single site in Boston, USA, between 29 July and 7 August 2020. Ad26.COV2.S was a replication-incompetent adenovirus type 26 vector expressing a prefusion-stabilized SARS-CoV-2 spike protein from the original Wuhan strain. Its CDR3 holds 15 amino acids, cysteine through phenylalanine. Solely the CDR3 DNA is kept, with 45 bases framed from the first base. V lost 2 bases and J lost 3 bases; the stretch between them is 11 bases long. CDR1 and CDR2, looked up from the germline V gene (reference sequence), are SEHNR and FQNEAQ. TCRbeta CDR3 regions were sequenced with the immunoSEQ Assay. After extraction, genomic DNA underwent amplification by bias-controlled multiplex PCR, followed by high-throughput sequencing. From the authors' description of their analysis: To quantify the absolute abundance of each unique TCRbeta CDR3 region, sequences were collapsed and filtered. Usable DNA was measured by amplifying reference genes present in all nucleated cells, and TCRbeta template counts were normalized to that usable DNA to estimate T cell fraction. Repertoire TCRs were annotated as SARS-CoV-2-specific by exact matching of V gene, CDR3 amino acid sequence and J gene to a known reactive TCR set. MIRA supplied the reference SARS-CoV-2 TCR set, which was filtered for enrichment in COVID-19-positive ImmuneCODE repertoires so that public or cross-reactive TCRs were removed. Using the MIRA antigens, annotated TCRs were further analysed by specific ORF or by position within an ORF. Depth was the summed frequency of annotated unique rearrangements, while breadth was defined as annotated unique rearrangements over total unique productive rearrangements. TCR breadth was compared between groups using two-sided Wilcoxon rank-sum tests. The immuneACCESS repertoire file appears here via TCRdb, limited to in-frame rearrangements. These files lack a portion of the clones; in checked studies, under half of the deficit traces to unresolved V genes, and the cause of the others is not known. V and J calls and clone size are as listed in that table; D and trimming were resolved from the DNA. The sample data list under 600,000 clones, and 70% to 90% of these were observed just once. Together, the top ten hold approximately 1.7% of the sample.

The sequence links TRBV7-9 to TRBJ1-3; the D gene cannot be resolved reliably. The sequence came from a person aged 18-60 years who received the Ad26.COV2.S COVID-19 vaccine or a placebo. Material: peripheral blood, obtained in a trial of Ad26.COV2.S vaccine versus placebo. The DNA reads TGTGCCAGCAGCTTATATGTCGGTTTTGGAAACACCATATATTTT. This gives the protein CASSLYVGFGNTIYF.